Presented here are 25 T cell receptor beta chains from one specimen sequenced in a study of spatial heterogeneity in lung cancer (dated by TCRdb to about 2019). Sample time point, as interpreted from the label and publication: sample taken at primary tumor resection. Whole RNA extracted from tumor and nontumor lung tissue, or from cryopreserved PBMC samples, was used for TCR sequencing without cell sorting. To prepare the library, 5' RACE was applied. The instrument given in TCRdb is NextSeq 500. TCRdb itself trimmed the public reads at Q25 with fastp, ran MiXCR and retained productive beta chains. Each entry merges the rows of one CDR3 protein and shows their most common DNA and genes. The sample records just under 40,000 distinct CDR3 sequences, under 7% of which are singletons. The ten largest clones take up 11% of the sample. This specimen was PBMCs, taken at surgery. These TCRs come from a male donor with early-stage non-small cell lung cancer.

This clonotype was recorded at least ten times. The rearrangement links TRBV6-6 to TRBJ2-3, with 10 bases identical to TRBD2. The CDR3 has 14 amino acids. Trimming at V came to 5 bases and at J to 1 base, leaving 0 bases not matched to a gene. Germline CDR1 is MNHNY and CDR2 is SVGAGI (reference sequence). CDR3 DNA: TGTGCCAGCAGTGGGACTAGCGGCACAGATACGCAGTATTTT. Translation: CASSGTSGTDTQYF.

Many counts were recorded for this clonotype. The chain couples TRBV3-1 to TRBJ2-7; D may be TRBD1 or TRBD2 (6 bases each). This CDR3 spans 16 amino acids. Trimming stripped 4 bases from V and 2 bases from J, with 18 bases between. CDR1 and CDR2 from the germline V gene are LGHDT and YNNKEL (reference sequence). The CDR3 reads CASSLDVWGATYEQYF. In DNA, the CDR3 is TGTGCCAGCAGCCTAGACGTTTGGGGGGCCACCTACGAGCAGTACTTC.

There are a few counts of this clonotype. The rearrangement uses TRBV29-1 and TRBJ2-1, with a tentative D call TRBD1 (6 bases). Germline lookup yields CDR1 SQVTM and CDR2 ANQGSEA. CDR3 length: 15 residues. Deletions cut 3 bases from V and 8 bases from J, with 20 bases between. Here the CDR3 reads CSVDIGGARVDEQFF. The CDR3 nucleotides read TGCAGCGTTGATATTGGGGGCGCCCGGGTCGATGAGCAGTTCTTC.

This clonotype was seen a handful of times. This sequence joins TRBV5-1 and TRBJ1-1; no reliable D call. V gave up 0 bases and J gave up 4 bases, with 22 bases separating them. Germline V gives CDR1 SGHRS, CDR2 YFSETQ. This CDR3 has 18 amino acids. In nucleotides, the CDR3 is TGCGCCAGCAGCTTGGCTGGGTTTGGCAGCCCCGGGATCACTGAAGCTTTCTTT. Amino acid sequence: CASSLAGFGSPGITEAFF.

The rearrangement links TRBV27 to TRBJ2-2, with TRBD2 matching over 7 bases. The CDR3 consists of 16 residues. V lost 7 bases, J lost 3 bases, and 11 bases stayed unmatched. Germline V gives CDR1 MNHEY, CDR2 SMNVEV (reference sequence). The CDR3 nucleotides read TGTGCCAGCACCCTTGGGAGGGGCTCGTACACCGGGGAGCTGTTTTTT. Protein sequence: CASTLGRGSYTGELFF.

This clonotype was seen many times. The rearrangement uses TRBV6-2 or TRBV6-3 and TRBJ1-1; no clear D. Germline CDR1 is MNHEY and CDR2 is SVGEGT. The CDR3 is made up of 14 amino acids. Deletions cut 4 bases from V and 4 bases from J, with 13 bases between. CDR3 coding DNA: TGTGCCAGCAGTTGGCGTGGGAGGGTCACTGAAGCTTTCTTT. Translation: CASSWRGRVTEAFF.

This clonotype was recorded a few times. The chain joins TRBV27 to TRBJ2-1; D tentatively reads TRBD1 or TRBD2 (5 bases each). Germline V gene data show CDR1 as MNHEY and CDR2 as SMNVEV (reference sequence). Between the trimmed V and J ends, which lost 5 bases and 1 base, there was a span of 24 bases. The CDR3 is 19 residues long. CDR3 bases: TGTGCCAGCAGTCCGCCCAAGGCCGGGACCTTCGGTTCCTACAATGAGCAGTTCTTC. Amino acids: CASSPPKAGTFGSYNEQFF.

This clonotype was seen a handful of times. The chain links TRBV3-1 to TRBJ1-5, with 12 bases that match TRBD1. V dropped 3 bases and J dropped 1; count of bases not matched to a gene: 7. Germline V lookup: CDR1 LGHDT, CDR2 YNNKEL (reference sequence). The CDR3 has 18 amino acids. The CDR3 DNA reads as TGTGCCAGCAGCCAGTCCGGGACAGGGGGCGCGAGCAATCAGCCCCAGCATTTT. The encoded protein is CASSQSGTGGASNQPQHF.

V usage is TRBV28 and J usage is TRBJ1-5, with a tentative D call TRBD1 (6 bases). Germline-derived CDR1 and CDR2 are MDHEN and SYDVKM. The V end was cut by 3 bases, the J end by 13 bases, with 19 bases between. This CDR3 is 14 amino acids long. The CDR3 DNA reads as TGTGCCAGCAGTTTTGATGTGACAACAGGGAATCAGCATTTT. Translation: CASSFDVTTGNQHF.

This clonotype was detected many times. As DNA, the CDR3 is TGTGCCAGCAGCTTAGGAGGGGGTGGAATCGATGAGCAGTTCTTC. Protein sequence: CASSLGGGGIDEQFF. J is TRBJ2-1 and V is TRBV7-3; either TRBD1 or TRBD2 may supply D (6 bases each). Germline V gene lookup returns CDR1 SGHTA and CDR2 FQGTGA. Deletions cut 2 bases from V and 8 bases from J, with 16 bases between. The CDR3 totals 15 residues.

V and J are TRBV9 and TRBJ1-6; 9 bases are a match to TRBD1. The trim removed 4 bases at V and 0 bases at J, leaving 5 bases unmatched. The CDR3 loop spans 17 amino acids. Per the germline V gene, CDR1 is SGDLS and CDR2 is YYNGEE. CDR3 in DNA: TGTGCCAGCAGCACAGCGGGACAGGGCTCCTATAATTCACCCCTCCACTTT. This sequence encodes CASSTAGQGSYNSPLHF.

This clonotype was observed at least ten times. V and J are TRBV6-6 and TRBJ2-5, with a weak D call TRBD1 (6 bases). The germline V gene encodes CDR1 MNHNY and CDR2 SVGAGI (reference sequence). V was trimmed by 4 bases and J by 0 bases, leaving 18 bases between them. This CDR3 comprises 17 residues. The CDR3 nucleotides read TGTGCCAGCAGTTCACCGGGACAAACCTTTTACCAAGAGACCCAGTACTTC. Amino acid sequence: CASSSPGQTFYQETQYF.

This clonotype was seen at least ten times. This chain joins TRBV10-3 and TRBJ2-1; 8 bases map to TRBD2. The V and J ends lost 0 bases and 8 bases, in that order; junction bases with no gene match: 6. Germline CDR1 and CDR2: ENHRY and SYGVKD. The CDR3 is 15 residues long. The CDR3 nucleotides read TGTGCCATCAGTGAGTCGGCGGGGGGATTCGATGAGCAGTTCTTC. It encodes CAISESAGGFDEQFF.

This clonotype was seen many times. The V call is TRBV19, the J call TRBJ2-1; 13 bases are shared with TRBD2. CDR3 size: 13 residues. The V segment lost 6 bases and the J segment 7 bases; nucleotides outside the gene matches: 0. Per the germline V gene, CDR1 is LNHDA and CDR2 is SQIVND (reference sequence). The CDR3 DNA reads TGTGCCAGTAGGGGACTAGCGGGAAATGAGCAGTTCTTC. It specifies CASRGLAGNEQFF. The variable domain in full, completed from reference TRBV19 and TRBJ2-1, reads DGGITQSPKYLFRKEGQNVTLSCEQNLNHDAMYWYRQDPGQGLRLIYYSQIVNDFQKGDIAEGYSVSREKKESFPLTVTSAQKNPTAFYLCASRGLAGNEQFFGPGTRLTVL.

This chain connects TRBV5-6 to TRBJ2-7, with D unresolved. Looked up from germline, CDR1 is SGHDT and CDR2 is YYEEEE. The CDR3 is 14 residues long. Trimming removed 1 base from V and 2 bases from J, with 10 bases in between. CDR3 sequence: CASSLSWGTYEQYF. CDR3 in DNA: TGTGCCAGCAGCTTGTCGTGGGGAACCTACGAGCAGTACTTC.

This clonotype was seen repeatedly, ten times or more. J is TRBJ2-1 and V is TRBV6-1; D may be TRBD1 or TRBD2 (5 bases each). Germline CDR1 and CDR2: MNHNS and SASEGT. The V gene lost 2 bases and the J gene lost 2 bases, with 13 bases spanning the gap. The length of the CDR3 is 16 residues. CDR3 sequence (DNA): TGTGCCAGCAGTGAATTCCCAGGGAGTACCTACAATGAGCAGTTCTTC. Amino acid sequence: CASSEFPGSTYNEQFF.

This clonotype was seen at least ten times. V usage is TRBV27 and J usage is TRBJ2-1; the D gene could be TRBD1 or TRBD2 (5 bases each). CDR1 MNHEY and CDR2 SMNVEV come from the germline V gene (reference sequence). The CDR3 runs to 14 residues. V was trimmed by 3 bases and J by 5 bases, leaving 11 bases between them. The CDR3: CASSLRQGDNEQFF. The CDR3 DNA is TGTGCCAGCAGTTTGAGGCAGGGAGACAATGAGCAGTTCTTC.

This clonotype has at least ten counts. The genes are TRBV12-3 or TRBV12-4 and TRBJ2-7; a possible D gene is TRBD1 (6 bases). The length of the CDR3 is 14 residues. V was shortened by 5 bases and J by 5 bases, with 16 bases between the two germline ends. The CDR3 loop is CASSPTGSNDEQYF. DNA of the CDR3: TGTGCCAGCAGTCCAACAGGGAGTAACGACGAGCAGTACTTC.

This clonotype was observed many times. This rearrangement joins TRBV6-5 to TRBJ1-3; D is uncertain. The CDR3 contains 17 residues. V lost 2 bases and J 0 bases, leaving 14 bases between the germline ends. The germline V gene has CDR1 MNHEY and CDR2 SVGAGI. Here the CDR3 DNA reads TGTGCCAGCAGTTACCTGGGCTCACTCTCCTCTGGAAACACCATATATTTT. Protein sequence: CASSYLGSLSSGNTIYF.

This clonotype showed up many times. The chain employs TRBV28 and TRBJ2-7; 8 bases line up with TRBD1. V gave up 2 bases and J gave up 6 bases; unmatched junction bases: 3. The CDR3 has 13 amino acids. Germline CDR1 reads MDHEN; CDR2 reads SYDVKM. In DNA form, the CDR3 reads TGTGCCAGCAGTTTAGGCAGGGGGCGCGAGCAGTACTTC. It translates to CASSLGRGREQYF.

This clonotype showed up just a few times. The chain combines TRBV29-1 with TRBJ2-3, with 7 nucleotides matching TRBD1. Germline CDR1 reads SQVTM; CDR2 reads ANQGSEA. This CDR3 has 14 residues. V lost 4 bases, J lost 7 bases, and 11 bases stayed unmatched. The chain's CDR3 is CSVAPGTEGNTQYF. CDR3 coding DNA: TGCAGCGTTGCCCCCGGGACAGAAGGGAATACGCAGTATTTT.

This clonotype showed up many times. The V gene is TRBV4-1, the J gene TRBJ1-5; D is ambiguous. This CDR3 region has 16 residues. Germline V lookup: CDR1 MGHRA, CDR2 YSYEKL. V lost 7 bases to trimming and J lost 1 base, with 17 bases between them. This CDR3 is CASTLNLILSNQPQHF. The CDR3 DNA is TGCGCCAGCACCCTAAACCTTATTTTAAGCAATCAGCCCCAGCATTTT.

Many counts were recorded for this clonotype. J is TRBJ1-5 and V is TRBV5-1; no reliable D call. V was trimmed by 0 bases and J by 4 bases, leaving 5 bases between them. This CDR3 region has 13 residues. Germline CDR1 and CDR2: SGHRS and YFSETQ. CDR3 in amino acids: CASSLAMNQPQHF. For the CDR3, the DNA is TGCGCCAGCAGCTTGGCTATGAATCAGCCCCAGCATTTT.

Note on this clonotype: It may be a read error: a sequence one base away is much more abundant. V gene TRBV20-1 combines with J gene TRBJ2-1, with D uncertain. The CDR3 sequence is 14 residues long. The V gene's germline CDR1 is DFQATT and CDR2 SNEGSKA (reference sequence). CDR3 bases: TGCAATGCTAGAGGACCAAGAAAGGTGAATGAGCAGTTCTTC. It is translated as CNARGPRKVNEQFF.

This rearrangement joins TRBV19 to TRBJ1-6; 8 bases map to TRBD1. The CDR3 is made up of 15 amino acids. Germline trimming cut 6 bases from V and 4 bases from J; bases unmatched to any gene: 5. Germline V lookup: CDR1 LNHDA, CDR2 SQIVND (reference sequence). CDR3 DNA: TGTGCCAGTAGGATTGGACAGGGTTATAATTCACCCCTCCACTTT. It specifies CASRIGQGYNSPLHF. The whole variable domain, remainder taken from reference TRBV19 and TRBJ1-6, is DGGITQSPKYLFRKEGQNVTLSCEQNLNHDAMYWYRQDPGQGLRLIYYSQIVNDFQKGDIAEGYSVSREKKESFPLTVTSAQKNPTAFYLCASRIGQGYNSPLHFGNGTRLTVT.